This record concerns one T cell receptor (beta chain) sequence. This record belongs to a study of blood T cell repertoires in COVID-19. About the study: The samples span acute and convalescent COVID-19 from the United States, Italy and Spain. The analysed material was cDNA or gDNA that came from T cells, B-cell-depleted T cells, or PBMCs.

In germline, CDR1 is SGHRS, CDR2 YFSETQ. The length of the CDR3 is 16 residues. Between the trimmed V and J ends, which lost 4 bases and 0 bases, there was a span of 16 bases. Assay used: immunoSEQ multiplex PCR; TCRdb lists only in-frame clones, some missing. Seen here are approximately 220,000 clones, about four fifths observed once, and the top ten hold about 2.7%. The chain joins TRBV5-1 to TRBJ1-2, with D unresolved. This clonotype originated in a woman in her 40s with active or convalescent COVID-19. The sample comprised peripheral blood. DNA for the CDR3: TGCGCCAGCAGCCTAATCGACCGAGGATCTAACTATGGCTACACCTTC. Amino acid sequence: CASSLIDRGSNYGYTF.